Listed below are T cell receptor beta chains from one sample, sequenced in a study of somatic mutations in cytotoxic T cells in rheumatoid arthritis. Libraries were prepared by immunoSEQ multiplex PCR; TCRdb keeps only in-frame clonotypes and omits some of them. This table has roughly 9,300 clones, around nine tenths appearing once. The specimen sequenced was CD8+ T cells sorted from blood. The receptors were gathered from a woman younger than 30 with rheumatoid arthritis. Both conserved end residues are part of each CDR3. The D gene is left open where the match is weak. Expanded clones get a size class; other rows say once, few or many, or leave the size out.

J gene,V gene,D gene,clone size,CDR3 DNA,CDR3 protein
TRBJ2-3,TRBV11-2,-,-,TGTGCCAGCAGCCCACCCACAGGGTCTAGCACAGATACGCAGTATTTT,CASSPPTGSSTDTQYF
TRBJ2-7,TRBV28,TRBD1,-,TGTGCCAGCAGTTTAAGGGTGACAGGGGACGAGCAGTACTTC,CASSLRVTGDEQYF
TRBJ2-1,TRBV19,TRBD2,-,TGTGCCAGTAGCGGACTAGTAGCCTACAATGAGCAGTTCTTC,CASSGLVAYNEQFF
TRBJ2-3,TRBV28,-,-,TGTGCCAGCAGTTGGCCAGGGGGCACAGATACGCAGTATTTT,CASSWPGGTDTQYF
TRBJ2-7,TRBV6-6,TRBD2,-,TGTGCCAGCAGTCCACTAGCGGGGGGTCCTCTCGAGCAGTACTTC,CASSPLAGGPLEQYF
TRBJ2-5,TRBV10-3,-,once,TGTGCCATCAGTGAGTCGATTGGGCAGGAAGAGACCCAGTACTTC,CAISESIGQEETQYF
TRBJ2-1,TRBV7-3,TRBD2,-,TGTGCCAGCAGCTTAAAGGGACTAGCGGGAGGGCCCAGCAATGAGCAGTTCTTC,CASSLKGLAGGPSNEQFF
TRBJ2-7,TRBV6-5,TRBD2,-,TGTGCCAGCAGTTACGGACTAGCGGACTACGAGCAGTACTTC,CASSYGLADYEQYF
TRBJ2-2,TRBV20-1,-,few,TGCAGTGCTAGTAAAACCGGGGAGCTGTTTTTT,CSASKTGELFF
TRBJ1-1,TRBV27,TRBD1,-,TGTGCCAGCAATTCGGACAGGGAGAGTGGGGACACTGAAGCTTTCTTT,CASNSDRESGDTEAFF
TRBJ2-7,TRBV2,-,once,TGTGCCAGCATCGGAGGCTACGAGCAGTACTTC,CASIGGYEQYF
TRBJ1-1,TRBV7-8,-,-,TGTGCCAGCAGCTTACCCTCAGGCGGGGAAGCTTTCTTT,CASSLPSGGEAFF
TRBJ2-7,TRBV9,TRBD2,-,TGTGCCAGCAGCGTAGCTCTGAGCGGGAGCGCCTACGAGCAGTACTTC,CASSVALSGSAYEQYF
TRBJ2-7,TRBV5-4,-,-,TGTGCCAGCAGCTCCAGGGACTACGAGCAGTACTTC,CASSSRDYEQYF
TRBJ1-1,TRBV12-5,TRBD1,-,TGTGCTAGTGGTTTGCCCCCTCGACAGGGAGGAACTTTCTTT,CASGLPPRQGGTFF
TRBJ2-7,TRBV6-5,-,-,TGTGCCAGCAGTTACGGGAGCTCACAGTACTTC,CASSYGSSQYF
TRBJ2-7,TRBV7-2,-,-,TGTGCCAGCAGCTCCGACATAACCTACGAGCAGTACTTC,CASSSDITYEQYF
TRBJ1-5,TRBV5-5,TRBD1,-,TGTGCCAGCAGCCATATAGGACAGGGACCGAATCAGCCCCAGCATTTT,CASSHIGQGPNQPQHF
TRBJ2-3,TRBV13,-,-,TGTGCCAGCAGCACCCATAGAGGGAGCGAAAGCACAGATACGCAGTATTTT,CASSTHRGSESTDTQYF
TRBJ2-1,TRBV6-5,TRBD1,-,TGTGCCAGCAGTTTCGGACAGGGTGAAAACAATGAGCAGTTCTTC,CASSFGQGENNEQFF
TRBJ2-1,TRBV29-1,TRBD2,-,TGCAGCGTTGCGCGGGAGGGCAATGAGCAGTTCTTC,CSVAREGNEQFF
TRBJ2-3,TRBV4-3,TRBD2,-,TGCGCCAGCAGCCGCTCTAGCGGGGCCCCTGGAAATACGCAGTATTTT,CASSRSSGAPGNTQYF
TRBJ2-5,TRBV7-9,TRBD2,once,TGTGCCACCTCCCCCGGACTAGCGGCCCAAGAGACCCAGTACTTC,CATSPGLAAQETQYF
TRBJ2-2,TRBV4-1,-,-,TGCGCCAGCAGCGAAGGGGGGCGGGCCGGGGAGCTGTTTTTT,CASSEGGRAGELFF
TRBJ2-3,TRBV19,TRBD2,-,TGTGCCAGTAGTATAGAAGGGAGGGGCACAGATACGCAGTATTTT,CASSIEGRGTDTQYF
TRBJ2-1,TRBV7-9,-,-,TGTGCCAGCAGCCCACTATTGGACTACAATGAGCAGTTCTTC,CASSPLLDYNEQFF
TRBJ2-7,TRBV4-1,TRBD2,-,TGCGCCAGCAGGGGGCCCGGGGGGGAGGGGACCTACGAGCAGTACTTC,CASRGPGGEGTYEQYF
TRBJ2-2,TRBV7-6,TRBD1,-,TGTGCCAGCAGCCAGACAGGGGATAACGGGGAGCTGTTTTTT,CASSQTGDNGELFF
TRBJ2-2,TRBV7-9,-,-,TGTGCCCCTACTAGAGGGGGGGAGCTGTTTTTT,CAPTRGGELFF
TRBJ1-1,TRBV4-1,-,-,TGCGCCAGCAGCTACCCAGGGAGGCTCACTGAAGCTTTCTTT,CASSYPGRLTEAFF
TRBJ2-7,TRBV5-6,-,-,TGTGCCAGCAGCTTCGGTGCGGGGGCGCGGGAGCAGTACTTC,CASSFGAGAREQYF
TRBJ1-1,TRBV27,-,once,TGTGCCAGCTGGCGGCGGGAGGCATCCAACGCTGAAGCTTTCTTT,CASWRREASNAEAFF
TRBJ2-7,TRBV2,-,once,TGTGCCAGCAGCGGGTACGAGCAGTACTTC,CASSGYEQYF
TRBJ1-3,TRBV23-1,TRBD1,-,TGCGCCAGCACCCCTGACAGGGGTCCTGGAAACACCATATATTTT,CASTPDRGPGNTIYF
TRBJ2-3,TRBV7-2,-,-,TGTGCCAGCAGCCCCCAGGGTAGCACAGATACGCAGTATTTT,CASSPQGSTDTQYF
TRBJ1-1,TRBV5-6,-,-,TGTGCCAGCAGCTTGGTGGGCGGGGGCACTGAAGCTTTCTTT,CASSLVGGGTEAFF
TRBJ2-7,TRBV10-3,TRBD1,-,TGTGCCATCAGTGGAGGACAGGGGGGCTACGAGCAGTACTTC,CAISGGQGGYEQYF
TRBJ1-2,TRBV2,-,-,TGTGCCAGCAGCGTTGCTACAGGCCTCCTCCGGTCTAACTATGGCTACACCTTC,CASSVATGLLRSNYGYTF
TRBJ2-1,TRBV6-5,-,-,TGTGCCAGCAGTTACTACGCAGGGTACAATGAGCAGTTCTTC,CASSYYAGYNEQFF
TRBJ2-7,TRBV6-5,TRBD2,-,TGTGCCAGCAGTTACGCGGGACTAGCGGGAGGCGAGCAGTACTTC,CASSYAGLAGGEQYF
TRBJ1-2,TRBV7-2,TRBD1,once,TGTGCCAGCAGCTTAGCCAGGGGGTATGGCTACACCTTC,CASSLARGYGYTF
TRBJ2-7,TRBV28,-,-,TGTGCCAGCAGTGGGGCCAACTACGAGCAGTACTTC,CASSGANYEQYF